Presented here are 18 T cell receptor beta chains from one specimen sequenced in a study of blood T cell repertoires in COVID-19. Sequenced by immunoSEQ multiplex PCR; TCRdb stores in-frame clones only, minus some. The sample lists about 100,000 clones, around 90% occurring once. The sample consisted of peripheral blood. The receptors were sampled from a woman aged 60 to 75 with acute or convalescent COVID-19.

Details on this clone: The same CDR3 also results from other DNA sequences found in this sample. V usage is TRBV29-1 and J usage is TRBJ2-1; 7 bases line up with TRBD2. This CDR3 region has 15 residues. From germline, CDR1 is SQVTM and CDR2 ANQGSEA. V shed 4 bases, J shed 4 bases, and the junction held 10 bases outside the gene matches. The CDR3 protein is CSVAPGGGSYNEQFF. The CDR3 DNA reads TGCAGCGTTGCGCCCGGTGGCGGGAGTTACAATGAGCAGTTCTTC.

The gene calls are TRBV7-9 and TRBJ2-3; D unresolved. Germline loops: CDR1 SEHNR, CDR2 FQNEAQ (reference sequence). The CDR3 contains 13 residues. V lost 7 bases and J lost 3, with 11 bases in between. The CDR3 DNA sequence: TGTGCCAGCAACTCCTTCGGTACAGATACGCAGTATTTT. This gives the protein CASNSFGTDTQYF.

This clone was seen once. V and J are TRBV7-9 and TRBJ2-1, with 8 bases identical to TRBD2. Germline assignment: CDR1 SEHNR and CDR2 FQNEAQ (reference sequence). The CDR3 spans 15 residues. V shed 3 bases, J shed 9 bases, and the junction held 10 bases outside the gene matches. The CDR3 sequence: CASSFHSGTRSEQFF. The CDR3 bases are TGTGCCAGCAGCTTTCACTCCGGGACTAGAAGTGAGCAGTTCTTC.

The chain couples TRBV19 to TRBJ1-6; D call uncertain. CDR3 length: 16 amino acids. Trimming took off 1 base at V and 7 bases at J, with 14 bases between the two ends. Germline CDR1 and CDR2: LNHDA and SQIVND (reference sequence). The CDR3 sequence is CASSIANAVRNSPLHF. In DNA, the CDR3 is TGTGCCAGTAGTATAGCCAACGCGGTGCGCAATTCACCCCTCCACTTT.

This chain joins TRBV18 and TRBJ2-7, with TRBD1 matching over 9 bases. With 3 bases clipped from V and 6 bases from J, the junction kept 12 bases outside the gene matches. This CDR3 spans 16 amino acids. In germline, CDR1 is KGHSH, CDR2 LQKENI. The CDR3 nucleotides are TGTGCCAGCTCACCTACCGGGACAGGGTCCTTGGGCGAGCAGTACTTC. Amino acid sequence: CASSPTGTGSLGEQYF.

Here the CDR3 DNA reads TGTGCCAGCAGATTAGGACACCTCGGGACTTATGGCTACACCTTC. Amino acid sequence: CASRLGHLGTYGYTF. This sequence joins TRBV6-4 and TRBJ1-2; tentative D call: TRBD1 (5 bases). V lost 6 bases to trimming and J lost 5 bases, with 19 bases between them. CDR1 MRHNA and CDR2 SNTAGT come from the germline V gene. This CDR3 contains 15 residues.

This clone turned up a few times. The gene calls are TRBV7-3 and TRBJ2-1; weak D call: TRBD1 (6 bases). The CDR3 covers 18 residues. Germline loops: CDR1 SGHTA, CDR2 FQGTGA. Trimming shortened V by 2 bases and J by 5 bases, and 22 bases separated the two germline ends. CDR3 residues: CASSLGGVWEAEDNEQFF. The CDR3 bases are TGTGCCAGCAGCTTAGGGGGCGTGTGGGAAGCAGAGGACAATGAGCAGTTCTTC.

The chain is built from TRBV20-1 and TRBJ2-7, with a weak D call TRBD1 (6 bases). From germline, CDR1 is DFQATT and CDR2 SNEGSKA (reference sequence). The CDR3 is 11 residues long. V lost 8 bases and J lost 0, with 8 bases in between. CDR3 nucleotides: TGCAGTATGGACAGCTCCTACGAGCAGTACTTC. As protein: CSMDSSYEQYF.

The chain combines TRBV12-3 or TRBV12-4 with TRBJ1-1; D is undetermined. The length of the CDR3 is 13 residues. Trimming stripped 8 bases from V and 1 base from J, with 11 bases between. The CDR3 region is CASRLYQNTEAFF. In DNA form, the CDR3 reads TGTGCCAGCCGACTGTACCAGAACACTGAAGCTTTCTTT.

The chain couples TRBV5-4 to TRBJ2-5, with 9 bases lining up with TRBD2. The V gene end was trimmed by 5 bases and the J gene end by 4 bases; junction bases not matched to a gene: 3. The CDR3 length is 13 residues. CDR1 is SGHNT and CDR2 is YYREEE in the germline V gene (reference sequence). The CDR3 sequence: CASRSTSGETQYF. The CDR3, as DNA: TGTGCCAGCAGGTCGACTAGCGGAGAGACCCAGTACTTC.

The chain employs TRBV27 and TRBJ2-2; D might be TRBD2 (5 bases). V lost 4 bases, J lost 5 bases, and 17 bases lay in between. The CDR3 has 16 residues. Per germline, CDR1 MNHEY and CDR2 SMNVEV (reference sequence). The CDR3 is CASSSGGGFGTGELFF. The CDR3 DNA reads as TGTGCCAGCAGTTCTGGCGGAGGTTTTGGAACCGGGGAGCTGTTTTTT.

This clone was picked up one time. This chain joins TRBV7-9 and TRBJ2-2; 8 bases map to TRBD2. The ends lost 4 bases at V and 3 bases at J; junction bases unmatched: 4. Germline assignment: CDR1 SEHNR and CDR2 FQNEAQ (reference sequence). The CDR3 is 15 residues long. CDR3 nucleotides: TGTGCCAGCAGCTCCAGGACTAGCTACACCGGGGAGCTGTTTTTT. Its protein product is CASSSRTSYTGELFF.

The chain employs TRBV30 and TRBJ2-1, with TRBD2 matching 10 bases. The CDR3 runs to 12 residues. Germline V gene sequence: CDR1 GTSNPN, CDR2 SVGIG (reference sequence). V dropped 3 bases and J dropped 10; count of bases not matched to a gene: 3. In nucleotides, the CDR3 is TGTGCCTGGAGCATTAGCGGGAGGGAGCAGTTCTTC. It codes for CAWSISGREQFF.

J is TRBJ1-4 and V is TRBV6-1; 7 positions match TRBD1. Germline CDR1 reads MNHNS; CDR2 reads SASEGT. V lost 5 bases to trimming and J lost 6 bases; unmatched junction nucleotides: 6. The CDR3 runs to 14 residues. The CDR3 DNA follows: TGTGCCAGCAGTTCTCAGGGGGTGGATGAAAAACTGTTTTTT. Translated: CASSSQGVDEKLFF.

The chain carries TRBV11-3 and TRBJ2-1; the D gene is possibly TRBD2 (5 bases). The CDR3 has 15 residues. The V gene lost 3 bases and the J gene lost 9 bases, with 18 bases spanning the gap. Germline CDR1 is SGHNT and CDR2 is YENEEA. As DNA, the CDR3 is TGTGCCAGCAGCTTGCTACCTACCCCCGGGATTGAGCAGTTCTTC. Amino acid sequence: CASSLLPTPGIEQFF. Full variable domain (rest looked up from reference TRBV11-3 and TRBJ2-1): EAGVVQSPRYKIIEKKQPVAFWCNPISGHNTLYWYLQNLGQGPELLIRYENEEAVDDSQLPKDRFSAERLKGVDSTLKIQPAELGDSAVYLCASSLLPTPGIEQFFGPGTRLTVL.

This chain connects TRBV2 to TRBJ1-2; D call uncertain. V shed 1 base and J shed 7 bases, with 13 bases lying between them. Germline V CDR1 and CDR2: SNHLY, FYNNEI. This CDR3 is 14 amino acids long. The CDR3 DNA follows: TGTGCCAGCAGTGAAGAAAAAACTTCGGGTGGCTACACCTTC. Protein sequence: CASSEEKTSGGYTF.

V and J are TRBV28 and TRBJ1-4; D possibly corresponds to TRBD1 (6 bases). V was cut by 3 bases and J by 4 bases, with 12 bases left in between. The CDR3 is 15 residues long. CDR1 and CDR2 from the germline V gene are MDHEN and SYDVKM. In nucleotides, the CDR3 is TGTGCCAGCAGTTTCACAGGGCTGGGTAATGAAAAACTGTTTTTT. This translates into CASSFTGLGNEKLFF.

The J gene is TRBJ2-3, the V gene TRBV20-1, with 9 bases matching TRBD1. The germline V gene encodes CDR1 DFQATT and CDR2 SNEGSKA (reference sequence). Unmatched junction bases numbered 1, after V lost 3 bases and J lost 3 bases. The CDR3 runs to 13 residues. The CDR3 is CSASGQGTDTQYF. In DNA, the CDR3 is TGCAGTGCTAGTGGACAGGGGACAGATACGCAGTATTTT.